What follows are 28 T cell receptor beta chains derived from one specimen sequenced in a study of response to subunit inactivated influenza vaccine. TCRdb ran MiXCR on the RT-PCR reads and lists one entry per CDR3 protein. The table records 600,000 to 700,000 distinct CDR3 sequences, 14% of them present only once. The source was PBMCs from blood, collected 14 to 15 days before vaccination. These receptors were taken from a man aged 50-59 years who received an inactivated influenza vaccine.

The CDR3 coding sequence is TGTGCCAGCAGTTTGGGCGGGAGGGCCGTGTACGAGCAGTACTTC. Amino acids: CASSLGGRAVYEQYF. The chain recombines TRBV28 with TRBJ2-7; 9 nucleotides agree with TRBD2. With 3 bases clipped from V and 4 bases from J, the junction kept 7 bases outside the gene matches. Germline lookup yields CDR1 MDHEN and CDR2 SYDVKM. The CDR3 sequence is 15 residues long.

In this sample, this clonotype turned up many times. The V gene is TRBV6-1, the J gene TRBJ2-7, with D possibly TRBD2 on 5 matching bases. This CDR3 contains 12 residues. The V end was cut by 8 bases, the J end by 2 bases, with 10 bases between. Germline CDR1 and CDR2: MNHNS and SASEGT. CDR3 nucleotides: TGTGCCAGCTACGGACTTACCTACGAGCAGTACTTC. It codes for CASYGLTYEQYF.

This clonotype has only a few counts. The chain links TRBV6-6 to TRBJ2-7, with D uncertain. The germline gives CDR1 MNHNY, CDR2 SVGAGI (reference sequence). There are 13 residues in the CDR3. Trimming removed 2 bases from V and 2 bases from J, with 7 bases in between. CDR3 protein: CASSYLGTYEQYF. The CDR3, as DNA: TGTGCCAGCAGTTACCTGGGAACCTACGAGCAGTACTTC.

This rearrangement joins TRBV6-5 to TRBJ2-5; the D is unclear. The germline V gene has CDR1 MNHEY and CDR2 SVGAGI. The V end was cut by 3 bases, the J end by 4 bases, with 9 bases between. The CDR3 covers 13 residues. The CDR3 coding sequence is TGTGCCAGCAGTTATTTATCGGGAGAGACCCAGTACTTC. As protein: CASSYLSGETQYF.

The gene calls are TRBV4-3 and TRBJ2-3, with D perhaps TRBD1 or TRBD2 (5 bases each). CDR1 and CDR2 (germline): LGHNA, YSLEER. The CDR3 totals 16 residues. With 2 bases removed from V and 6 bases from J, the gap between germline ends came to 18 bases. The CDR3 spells CASSQSGHGARDTQYF. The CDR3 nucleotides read TGCGCCAGCAGCCAAAGCGGACACGGGGCTAGGGATACGCAGTATTTT.

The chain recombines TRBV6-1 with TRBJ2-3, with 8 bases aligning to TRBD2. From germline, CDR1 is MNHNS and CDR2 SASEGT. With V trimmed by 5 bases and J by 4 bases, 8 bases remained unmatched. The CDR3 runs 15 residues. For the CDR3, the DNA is TGTGCCAGCAGTCCCAGCGGGAGAGAAGCAGATACGCAGTATTTT. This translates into CASSPSGREADTQYF.

The DNA of the CDR3 is TGTGCCAGCAGTTGGAACAGGGCCTATGGCTACACCTTC. Encoded protein: CASSWNRAYGYTF. The V call is TRBV28, the J call TRBJ1-2; D is possibly TRBD1 (6 bases). This CDR3 spans 13 amino acids. The germline V gene encodes CDR1 MDHEN and CDR2 SYDVKM. Trimming shortened V by 4 bases and J by 4 bases, and 10 bases separated the two germline ends.

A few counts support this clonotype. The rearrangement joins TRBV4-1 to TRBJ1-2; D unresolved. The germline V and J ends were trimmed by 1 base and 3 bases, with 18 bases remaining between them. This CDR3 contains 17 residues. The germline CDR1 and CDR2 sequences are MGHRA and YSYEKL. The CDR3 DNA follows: TGCGCCAGCAGCCAAGTCAGGTGGGATCGGGCCCACTATGGCTACACCTTC. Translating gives CASSQVRWDRAHYGYTF.

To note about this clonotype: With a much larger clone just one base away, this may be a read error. The DNA of the CDR3 is TGTGCCAGCAGGCCACCGGGACTAAGAGCCAAAAACATTCAGTACTTC. It translates to CASRPPGLRAKNIQYF. The chain uses TRBV6-2 or TRBV6-3 and TRBJ2-4; 7 bases map to TRBD2. Germline V CDR1 and CDR2: MNHEY, SVGEGT. V gave up 6 bases and J gave up 0 bases; unmatched junction bases: 8. The CDR3 runs 16 residues.

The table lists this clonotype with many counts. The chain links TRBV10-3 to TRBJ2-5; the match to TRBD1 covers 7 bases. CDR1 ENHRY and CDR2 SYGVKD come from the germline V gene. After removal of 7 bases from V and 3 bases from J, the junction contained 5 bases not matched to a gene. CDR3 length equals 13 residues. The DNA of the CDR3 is TGTGCCATCAACGGACAGGCGGAAGAGACCCAGTACTTC. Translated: CAINGQAEETQYF.

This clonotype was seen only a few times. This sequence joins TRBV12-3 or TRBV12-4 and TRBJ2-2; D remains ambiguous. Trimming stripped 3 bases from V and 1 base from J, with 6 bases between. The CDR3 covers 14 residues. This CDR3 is CASSFQENTGELFF. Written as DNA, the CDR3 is TGTGCCAGCAGTTTTCAGGAGAACACCGGGGAGCTGTTTTTT.

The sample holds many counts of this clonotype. This CDR3 reads CASKSGSRDEQFF. In DNA, the CDR3 is TGTGCCAGTAAGAGCGGGAGTAGGGATGAGCAGTTCTTC. V gene TRBV19 combines with J gene TRBJ2-1, with TRBD2 matching 8 bases. V lost 7 bases to trimming and J lost 8 bases; unmatched junction nucleotides: 7. This CDR3 contains 13 residues. Germline CDR1 LNHDA, CDR2 SQIVND (reference sequence).

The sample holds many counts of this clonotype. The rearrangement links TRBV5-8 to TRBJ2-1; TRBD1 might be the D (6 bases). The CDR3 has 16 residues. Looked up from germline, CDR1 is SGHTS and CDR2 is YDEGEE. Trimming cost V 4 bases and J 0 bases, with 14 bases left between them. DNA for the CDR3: TGTGCCAGCAGCCTGGTGGGACAAAGCTCCTACAATGAGCAGTTCTTC. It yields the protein CASSLVGQSSYNEQFF.

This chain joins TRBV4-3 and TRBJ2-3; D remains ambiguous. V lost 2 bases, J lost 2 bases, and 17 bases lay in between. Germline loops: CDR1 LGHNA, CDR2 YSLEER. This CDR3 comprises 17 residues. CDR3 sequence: CASSQQTSQGATDTQYF. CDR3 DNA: TGCGCCAGCAGCCAACAGACGAGTCAAGGAGCCACAGATACGCAGTATTTT.

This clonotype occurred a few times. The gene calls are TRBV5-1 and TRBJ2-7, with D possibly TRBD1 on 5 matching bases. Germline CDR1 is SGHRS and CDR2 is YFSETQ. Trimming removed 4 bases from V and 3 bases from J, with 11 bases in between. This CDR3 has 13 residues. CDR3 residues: CASSPQGNYEQYF. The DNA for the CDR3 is TGCGCCAGCAGCCCTCAGGGCAACTACGAGCAGTACTTC.

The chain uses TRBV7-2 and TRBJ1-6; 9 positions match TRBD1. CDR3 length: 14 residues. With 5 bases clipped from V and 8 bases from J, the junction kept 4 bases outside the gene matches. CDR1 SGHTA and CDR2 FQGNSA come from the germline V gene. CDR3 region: CASSIRDRDSPLHF. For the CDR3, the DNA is TGTGCCAGCAGCATCCGGGACAGGGATTCACCCCTCCACTTT.

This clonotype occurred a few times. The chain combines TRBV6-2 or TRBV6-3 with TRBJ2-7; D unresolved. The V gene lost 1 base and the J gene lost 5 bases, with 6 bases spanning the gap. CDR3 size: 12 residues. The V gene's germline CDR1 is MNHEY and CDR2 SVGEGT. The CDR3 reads CASSYLGDEQYF. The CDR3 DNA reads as TGTGCCAGCAGTTACTTGGGCGACGAGCAGTACTTC.

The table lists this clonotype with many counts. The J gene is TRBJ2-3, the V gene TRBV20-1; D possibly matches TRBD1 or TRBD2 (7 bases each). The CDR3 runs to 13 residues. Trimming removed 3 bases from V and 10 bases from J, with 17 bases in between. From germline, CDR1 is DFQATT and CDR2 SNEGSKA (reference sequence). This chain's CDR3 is CSASLGGTVAQYF. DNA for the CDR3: TGCAGTGCTAGCCTGGGGGGGACAGTGGCGCAGTATTTT.

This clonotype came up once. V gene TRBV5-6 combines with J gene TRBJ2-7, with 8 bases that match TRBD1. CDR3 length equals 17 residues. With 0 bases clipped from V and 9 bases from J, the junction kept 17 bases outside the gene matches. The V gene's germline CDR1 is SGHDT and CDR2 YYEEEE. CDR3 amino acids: CASSLVRDETGVVRQYF. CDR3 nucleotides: TGTGCCAGCAGCTTGGTTCGGGATGAGACAGGGGTGGTAAGGCAGTACTTC. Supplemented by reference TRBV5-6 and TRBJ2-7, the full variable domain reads DAGVTQSPTHLIKTRGQQVTLRCSPKSGHDTVSWYQQALGQGPQFIFQYYEEEERQRGNFPDRFSGHQFPNYSSELNVNALLLGDSALYLCASSLVRDETGVVRQYFGPGTRLTVT.

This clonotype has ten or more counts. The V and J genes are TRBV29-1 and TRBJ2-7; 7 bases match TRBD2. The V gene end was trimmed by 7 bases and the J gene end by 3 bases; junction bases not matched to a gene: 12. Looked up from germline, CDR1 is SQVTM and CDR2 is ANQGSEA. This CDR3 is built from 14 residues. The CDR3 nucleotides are TGCAGCGCCCAAAAGCGGGGCCGAGGCTACGAGCAGTACTTC. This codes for CSAQKRGRGYEQYF.

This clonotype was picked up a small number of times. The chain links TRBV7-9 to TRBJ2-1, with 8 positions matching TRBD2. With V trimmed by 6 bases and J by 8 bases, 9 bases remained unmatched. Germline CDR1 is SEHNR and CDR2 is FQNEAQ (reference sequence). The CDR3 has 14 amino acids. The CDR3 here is CASSPGGARYEQFF. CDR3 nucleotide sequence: TGTGCCAGCAGTCCGGGGGGGGCCCGGTATGAGCAGTTCTTC.

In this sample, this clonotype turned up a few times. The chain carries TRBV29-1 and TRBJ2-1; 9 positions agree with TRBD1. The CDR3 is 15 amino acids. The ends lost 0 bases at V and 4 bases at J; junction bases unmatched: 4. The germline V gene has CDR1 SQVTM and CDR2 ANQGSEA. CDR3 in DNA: TGCAGCGTTGAAGATCGGGACAGGGTTTACAATGAGCAGTTCTTC. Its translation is CSVEDRDRVYNEQFF.

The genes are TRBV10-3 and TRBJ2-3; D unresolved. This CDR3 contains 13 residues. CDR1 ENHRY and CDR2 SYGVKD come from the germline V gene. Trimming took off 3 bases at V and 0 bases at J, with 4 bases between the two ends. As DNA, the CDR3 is TGTGCCATCAGTGAACACAGCACAGATACGCAGTATTTT. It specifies CAISEHSTDTQYF.

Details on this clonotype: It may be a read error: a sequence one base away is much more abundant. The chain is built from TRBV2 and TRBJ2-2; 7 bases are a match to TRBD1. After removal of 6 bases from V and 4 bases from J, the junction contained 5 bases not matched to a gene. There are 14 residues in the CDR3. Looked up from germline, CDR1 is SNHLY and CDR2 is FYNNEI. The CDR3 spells CASRPGTATGELFF. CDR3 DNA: TGTGCCAGCAGGCCCGGGACAGCCACCGGGGAGCTGTTTTTT.

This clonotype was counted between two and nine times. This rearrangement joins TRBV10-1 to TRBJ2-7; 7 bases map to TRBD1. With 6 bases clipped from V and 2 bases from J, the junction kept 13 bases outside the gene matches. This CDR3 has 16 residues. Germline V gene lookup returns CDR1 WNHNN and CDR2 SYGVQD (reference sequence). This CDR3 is CASSSTDRVSAYEQYF. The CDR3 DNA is TGCGCCAGCAGCTCTACCGACAGGGTCAGCGCCTACGAGCAGTACTTC.

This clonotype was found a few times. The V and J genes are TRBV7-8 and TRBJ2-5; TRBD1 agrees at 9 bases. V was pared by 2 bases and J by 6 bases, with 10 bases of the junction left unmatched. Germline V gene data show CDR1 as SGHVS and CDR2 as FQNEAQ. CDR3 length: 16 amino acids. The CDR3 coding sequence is TGTGCCAGCAGCTTACGGGAGATGACAGGGGGGAAGACCCAGTACTTC. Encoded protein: CASSLREMTGGKTQYF.

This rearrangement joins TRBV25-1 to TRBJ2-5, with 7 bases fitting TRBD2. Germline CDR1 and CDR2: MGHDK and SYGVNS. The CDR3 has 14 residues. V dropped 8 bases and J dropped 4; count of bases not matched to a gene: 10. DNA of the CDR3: TGTGCCAGCGCCAAAGGCGGGAGACCAGAGACCCAGTACTTC. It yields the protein CASAKGGRPETQYF.

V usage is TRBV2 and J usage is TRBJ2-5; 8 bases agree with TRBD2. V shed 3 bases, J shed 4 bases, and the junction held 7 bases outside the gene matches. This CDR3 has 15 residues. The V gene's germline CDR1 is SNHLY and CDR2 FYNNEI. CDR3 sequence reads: CASSDRAGGTETQYF. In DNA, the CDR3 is TGTGCCAGCAGTGATCGGGCGGGAGGAACAGAGACCCAGTACTTC.